A single sample is the source of the 5 T cell receptor beta chains below, sequenced in a study of blood T cells in healthy people across ages. A sample-barcoded 5' primer and a J-beta primer mix were used in a second PCR of about 7 to 12 cycles. TCRdb analysed the 5' RACE reads with MiXCR anew, one entry per CDR3 protein. In the table there are some 1.5 million distinct CDR3 sequences, roughly 28% of which are singletons. Source material: blood. All receptors come from a woman aged 30 to 39 in good health.

The chain carries TRBV11-2 and TRBJ1-2; D uncertain. The CDR3 contains 14 residues. With 5 bases removed from V and 7 bases from J, the gap between germline ends came to 17 bases. CDR1 SGHAT and CDR2 FQNNGV come from the germline V gene. CDR3 loop: CASSPGSRRPGYTF. The CDR3, as DNA: TGTGCCAGCAGCCCCGGGTCTCGGCGGCCTGGCTACACCTTC.

In its sample, this clonotype was seen a few times. At one boundary the junction diverges from the germline segment, which might be a read error. V is TRBV7-2 and J is TRBJ1-4, with no clear D. The germline CDR1 and CDR2 sequences are SGHTA and FQGNSA. CDR3 length: 16 residues. In DNA, the CDR3 is TGTGCCAGCAGCTTCGGACGGCGAGGAGCTAATGAAAAACGGTTTTTT. It encodes CASSFGRRGANEKRFF.

The gene calls are TRBV12-3 or TRBV12-4 and TRBJ2-2; the D gene is possibly TRBD1 (6 bases). Trimming removed 6 bases at V and 1 base at J, with 9 bases between. The CDR3 has 14 residues. The CDR3 DNA is TGTGCCAGCAGGGGGGACAAGAACACCGGGGAGCTGTTTTTT. Protein: CASRGDKNTGELFF.

This clonotype was recorded many times. V is TRBV6-5 and J is TRBJ2-3, with a possible D match to TRBD1 (5 bases). CDR3 length equals 17 residues. Deletions cut 1 base from V and 0 bases from J, with 14 bases between. CDR1 is MNHEY, CDR2 SVGAGI, per germline. The CDR3 coding sequence is TGTGCCAGCAGTTACTTAGGCTCAGGGTCTAGCACAGATACGCAGTATTTT. Its protein product is CASSYLGSGSSTDTQYF.

On this clonotype: The junction departs from germline at one end; a sequencing error may be responsible. The chain employs TRBV20-1 and TRBJ2-6, with D unresolved. The germline V gene encodes CDR1 DFQATT and CDR2 SNEGSKA (reference sequence). The CDR3 has 14 amino acids. CDR3 loop: CSAREPTGTNVLTF. CDR3 sequence (DNA): TGCAGTGCTAGAGAACCGACTGGGACCAACGTCCTGACTTTC.